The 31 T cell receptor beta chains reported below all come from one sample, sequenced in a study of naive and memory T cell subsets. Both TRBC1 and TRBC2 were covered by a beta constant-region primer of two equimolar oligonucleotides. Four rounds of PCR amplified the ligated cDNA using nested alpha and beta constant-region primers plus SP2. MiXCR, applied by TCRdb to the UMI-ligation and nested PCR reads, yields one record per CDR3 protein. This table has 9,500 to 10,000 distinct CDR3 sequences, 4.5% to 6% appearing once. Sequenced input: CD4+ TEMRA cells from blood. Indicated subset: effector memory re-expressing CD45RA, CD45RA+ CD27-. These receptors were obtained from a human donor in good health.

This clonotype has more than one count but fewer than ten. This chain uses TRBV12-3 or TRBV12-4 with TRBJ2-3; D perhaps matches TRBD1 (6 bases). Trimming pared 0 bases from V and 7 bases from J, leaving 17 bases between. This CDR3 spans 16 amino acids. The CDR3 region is CASSLAGRGSKHTQYF. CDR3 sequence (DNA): TGTGCCAGCAGTTTAGCAGGCAGGGGAAGTAAGCATACGCAGTATTTT.

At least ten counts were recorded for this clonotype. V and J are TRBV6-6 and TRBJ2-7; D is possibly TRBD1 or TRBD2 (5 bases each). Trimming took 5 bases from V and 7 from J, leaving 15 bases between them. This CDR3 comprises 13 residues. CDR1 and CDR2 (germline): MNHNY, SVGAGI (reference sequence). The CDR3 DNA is TGTGCCAGCAGTCCCCAGGGCCGCGGGGAGCAGTACTTC. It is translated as CASSPQGRGEQYF.

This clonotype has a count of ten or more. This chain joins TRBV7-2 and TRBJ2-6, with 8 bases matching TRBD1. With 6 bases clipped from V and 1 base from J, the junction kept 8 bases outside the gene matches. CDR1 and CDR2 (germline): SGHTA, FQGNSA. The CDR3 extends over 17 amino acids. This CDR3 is CASRLQGAGSGANVLTF. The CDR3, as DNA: TGTGCCAGCAGGCTCCAGGGGGCTGGGTCTGGGGCCAACGTCCTGACTTTC.

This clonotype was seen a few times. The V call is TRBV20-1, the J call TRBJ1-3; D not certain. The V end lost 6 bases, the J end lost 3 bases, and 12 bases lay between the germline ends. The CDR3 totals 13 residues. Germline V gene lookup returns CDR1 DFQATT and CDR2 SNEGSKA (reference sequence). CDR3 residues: CSAAPWGGNTIYF. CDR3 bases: TGCAGTGCCGCTCCGTGGGGTGGAAACACCATATATTTT.

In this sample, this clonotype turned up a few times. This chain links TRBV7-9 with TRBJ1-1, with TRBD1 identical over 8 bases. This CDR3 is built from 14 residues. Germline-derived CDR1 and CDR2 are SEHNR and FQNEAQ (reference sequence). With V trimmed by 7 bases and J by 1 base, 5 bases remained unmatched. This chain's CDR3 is CASTSGGENTEAFF. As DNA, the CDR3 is TGTGCCAGCACTTCAGGGGGCGAGAACACTGAAGCTTTCTTT.

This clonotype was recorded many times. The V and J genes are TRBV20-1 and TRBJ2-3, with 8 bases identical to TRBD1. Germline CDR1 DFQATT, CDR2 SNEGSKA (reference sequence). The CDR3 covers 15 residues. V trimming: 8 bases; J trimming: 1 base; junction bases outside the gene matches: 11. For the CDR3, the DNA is TGCAGTACACCTGGGGACAGGATTGGCACAGATACGCAGTATTTT. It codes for CSTPGDRIGTDTQYF.

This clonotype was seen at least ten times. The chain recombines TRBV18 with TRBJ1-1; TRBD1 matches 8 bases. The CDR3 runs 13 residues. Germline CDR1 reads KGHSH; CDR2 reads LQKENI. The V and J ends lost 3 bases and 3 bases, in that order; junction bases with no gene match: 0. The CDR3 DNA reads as TGTGCCAGCTCACCGACAGGGGACACTGAAGCTTTCTTT. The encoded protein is CASSPTGDTEAFF.

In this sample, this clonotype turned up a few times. The CDR3 is CASSPNAGIQETQYF. Written as DNA, the CDR3 is TGTGCCAGCAGCCCGAACGCGGGAATCCAAGAGACCCAGTACTTC. The J gene is TRBJ2-5, the V gene TRBV28; perhaps TRBD2 as D (6 bases). The V gene lost 6 bases and the J gene lost 1 base, with 15 bases spanning the gap. This CDR3 is 15 amino acids long. Germline V gene data show CDR1 as MDHEN and CDR2 as SYDVKM.

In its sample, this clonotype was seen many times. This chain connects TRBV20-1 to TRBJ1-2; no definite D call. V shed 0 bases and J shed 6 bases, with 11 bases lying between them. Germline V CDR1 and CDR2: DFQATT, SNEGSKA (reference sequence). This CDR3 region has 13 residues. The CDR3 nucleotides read TGCAGTGCTAGAGATCCCACCTTGGATGGCTACACCTTC. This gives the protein CSARDPTLDGYTF.

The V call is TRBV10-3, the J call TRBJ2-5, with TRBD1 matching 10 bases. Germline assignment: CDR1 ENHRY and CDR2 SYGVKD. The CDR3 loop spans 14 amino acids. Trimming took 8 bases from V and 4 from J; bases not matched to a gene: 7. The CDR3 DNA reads TGTGCCATCGGGGGACAGGGGCTAAGAGAGACCCAGTACTTC. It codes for CAIGGQGLRETQYF.

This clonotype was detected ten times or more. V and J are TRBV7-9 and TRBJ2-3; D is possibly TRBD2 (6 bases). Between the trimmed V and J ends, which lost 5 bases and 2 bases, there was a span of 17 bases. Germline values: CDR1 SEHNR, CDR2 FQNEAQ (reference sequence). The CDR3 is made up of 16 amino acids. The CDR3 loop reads CASSLGTASPTDTQYF. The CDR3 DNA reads TGTGCCAGCAGCCTGGGGACTGCCTCGCCCACAGATACGCAGTATTTT.

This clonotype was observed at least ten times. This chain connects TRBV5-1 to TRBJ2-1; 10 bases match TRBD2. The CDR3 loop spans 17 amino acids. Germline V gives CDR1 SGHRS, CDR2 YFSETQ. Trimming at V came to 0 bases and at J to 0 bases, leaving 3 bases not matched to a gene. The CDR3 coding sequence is TGCGCCAGCAGCTTGGCTAGCGGGAGAGCCTCCTACAATGAGCAGTTCTTC. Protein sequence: CASSLASGRASYNEQFF.

CDR3 in amino acids: CASTIHPDTQYF. The DNA of the CDR3 is TGTGCCAGCACAATACATCCAGATACGCAGTATTTT. V is TRBV7-9 and J is TRBJ2-3, with unresolved D. The germline CDR1 and CDR2 sequences are SEHNR and FQNEAQ (reference sequence). Deletions cut 7 bases from V and 4 bases from J, with 9 bases between. This CDR3 is built from 12 residues.

CDR3 nucleotide sequence: TGTGCCAGCAGCAGAAGGGACAGGGGGCCGGGGGATACGCAGTATTTT. It codes for CASSRRDRGPGDTQYF. This rearrangement joins TRBV7-2 to TRBJ2-3, with 12 bases identical to TRBD1. This CDR3 comprises 16 residues. Germline V gene sequence: CDR1 SGHTA, CDR2 FQGNSA. J gave up 6 bases and V 5 bases, and 9 bases lay outside the gene matches.

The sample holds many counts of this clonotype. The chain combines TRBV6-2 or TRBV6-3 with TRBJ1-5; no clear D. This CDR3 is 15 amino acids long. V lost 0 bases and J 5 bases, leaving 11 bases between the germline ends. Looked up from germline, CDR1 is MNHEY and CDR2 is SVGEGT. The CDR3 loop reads CASSYSIPVDQPQHF. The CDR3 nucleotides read TGTGCCAGCAGTTACTCGATTCCCGTAGATCAGCCCCAGCATTTT.

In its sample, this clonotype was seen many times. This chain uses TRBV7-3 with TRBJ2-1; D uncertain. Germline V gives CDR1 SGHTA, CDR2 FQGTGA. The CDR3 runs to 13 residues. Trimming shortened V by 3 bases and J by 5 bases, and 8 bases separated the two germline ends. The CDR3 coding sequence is TGTGCCAGCAGCTTGACCCCAGACAATGAGCAGTTCTTC. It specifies CASSLTPDNEQFF.

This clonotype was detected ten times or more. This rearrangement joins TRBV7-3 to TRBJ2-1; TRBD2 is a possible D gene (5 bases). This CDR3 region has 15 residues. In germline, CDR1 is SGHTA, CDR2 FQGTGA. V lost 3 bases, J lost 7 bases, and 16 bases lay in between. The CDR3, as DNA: TGTGCCAGCAGCTTTTCTTGGTCTACGGGGAATGAGCAGTTCTTC. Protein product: CASSFSWSTGNEQFF. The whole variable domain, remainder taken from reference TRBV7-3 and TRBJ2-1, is GAGVSQTPSNKVTEKGKYVELRCDPISGHTALYWYRQSLGQGPEFLIYFQGTGAADDSGLPNDRFFAVRPEGSVSTLKIQRTERGDSAVYLCASSFSWSTGNEQFFGPGTRLTVL.

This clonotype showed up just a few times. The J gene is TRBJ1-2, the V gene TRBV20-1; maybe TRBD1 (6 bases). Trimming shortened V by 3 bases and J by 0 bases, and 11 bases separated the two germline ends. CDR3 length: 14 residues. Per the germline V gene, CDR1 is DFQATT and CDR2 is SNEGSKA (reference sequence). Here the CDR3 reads CSARSDRANYGYTF. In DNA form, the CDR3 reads TGCAGTGCTAGGTCGGACAGAGCTAACTATGGCTACACCTTC.

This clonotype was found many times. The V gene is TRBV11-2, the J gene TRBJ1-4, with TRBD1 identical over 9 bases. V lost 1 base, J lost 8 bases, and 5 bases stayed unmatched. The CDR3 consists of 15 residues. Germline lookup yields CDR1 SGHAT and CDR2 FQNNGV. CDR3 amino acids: CASSLGDRDQEKLFF. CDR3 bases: TGTGCCAGCAGCTTAGGGGACAGGGACCAGGAAAAACTGTTTTTT.

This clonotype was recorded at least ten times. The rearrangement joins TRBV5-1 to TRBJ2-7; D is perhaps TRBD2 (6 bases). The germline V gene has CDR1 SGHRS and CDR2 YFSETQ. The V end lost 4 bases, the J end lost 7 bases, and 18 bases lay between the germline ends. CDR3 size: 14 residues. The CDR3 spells CASSLEGQIWEQYF. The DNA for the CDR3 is TGCGCCAGCAGCCTGGAGGGCCAGATTTGGGAGCAGTACTTC. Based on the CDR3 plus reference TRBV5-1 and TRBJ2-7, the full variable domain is KAGVTQTPRYLIKTRGQQVTLSCSPISGHRSVSWYQQTPGQGLQFLFEYFSETQRNKGNFPGRFSGRQFSNSRSEMNVSTLELGDSALYLCASSLEGQIWEQYFGPGTRLTVT.

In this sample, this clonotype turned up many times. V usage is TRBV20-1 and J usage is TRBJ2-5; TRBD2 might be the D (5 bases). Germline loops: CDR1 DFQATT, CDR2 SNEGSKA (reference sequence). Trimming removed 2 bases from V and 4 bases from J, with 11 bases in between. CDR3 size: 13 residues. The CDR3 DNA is TGCAGTGCTAGAACGGGGTTCGGAGAGACCCAGTACTTC. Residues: CSARTGFGETQYF.

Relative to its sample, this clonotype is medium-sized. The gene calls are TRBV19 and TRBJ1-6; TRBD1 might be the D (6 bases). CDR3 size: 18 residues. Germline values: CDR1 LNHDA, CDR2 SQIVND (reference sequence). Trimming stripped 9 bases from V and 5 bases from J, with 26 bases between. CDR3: CARTWDTYSRTDNSPLHF. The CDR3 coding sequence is TGTGCCAGGACGTGGGATACCTACTCCCGGACAGATAATTCACCCCTCCACTTT.

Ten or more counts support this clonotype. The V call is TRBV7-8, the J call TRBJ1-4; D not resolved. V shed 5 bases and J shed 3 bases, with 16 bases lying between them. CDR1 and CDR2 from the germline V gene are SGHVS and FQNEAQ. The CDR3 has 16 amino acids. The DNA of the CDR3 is TGTGCCAGCAGCCCCCAGCCGGGCGGGTCTAATGAAAAACTGTTTTTT. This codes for CASSPQPGGSNEKLFF.

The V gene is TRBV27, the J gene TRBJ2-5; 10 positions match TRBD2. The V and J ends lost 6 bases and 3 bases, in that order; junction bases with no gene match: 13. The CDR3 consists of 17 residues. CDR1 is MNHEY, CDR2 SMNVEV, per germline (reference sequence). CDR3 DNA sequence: TGTGCCAGCAGCTTCCGGGCTAGCGGGGGAATTAAAGAGACCCAGTACTTC. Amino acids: CASSFRASGGIKETQYF.

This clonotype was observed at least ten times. This chain's CDR3 is CASSYEPRLVQQQYF. As DNA, the CDR3 is TGTGCCAGCAGTTACGAACCCCGACTAGTCCAGCAGCAGTATTTT. The chain has TRBV6-2 or TRBV6-3 and TRBJ2-3; the D gene is possibly TRBD2 (6 bases). The CDR3 contains 15 residues. The germline V gene has CDR1 MNHEY and CDR2 SVGEGT. The ends were cut back, 2 bases at V and 11 bases at J, with 20 bases in the middle.

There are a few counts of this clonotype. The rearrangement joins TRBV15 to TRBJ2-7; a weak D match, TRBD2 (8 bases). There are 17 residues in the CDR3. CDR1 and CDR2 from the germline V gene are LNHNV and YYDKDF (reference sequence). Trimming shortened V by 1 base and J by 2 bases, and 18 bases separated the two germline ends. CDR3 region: CATSRGTGGGEAYEQYF. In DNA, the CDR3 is TGTGCCACCAGCAGAGGCACGGGAGGGGGCGAAGCCTACGAGCAGTACTTC.

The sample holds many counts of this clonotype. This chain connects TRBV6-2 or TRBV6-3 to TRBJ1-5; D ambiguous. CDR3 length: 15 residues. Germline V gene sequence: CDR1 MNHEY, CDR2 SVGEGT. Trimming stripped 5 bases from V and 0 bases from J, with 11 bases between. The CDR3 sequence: CASSPTDYSNQPQHF. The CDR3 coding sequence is TGTGCCAGCAGTCCGACGGATTATAGCAATCAGCCCCAGCATTTT.

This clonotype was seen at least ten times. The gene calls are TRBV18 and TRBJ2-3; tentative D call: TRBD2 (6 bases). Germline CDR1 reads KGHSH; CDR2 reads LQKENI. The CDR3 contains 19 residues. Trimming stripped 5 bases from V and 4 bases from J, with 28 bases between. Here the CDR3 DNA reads TGTGCCAGCTCAACATTACCGGGACTTGAGGGCCTTCGGCCAGATACGCAGTATTTT. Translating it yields CASSTLPGLEGLRPDTQYF.

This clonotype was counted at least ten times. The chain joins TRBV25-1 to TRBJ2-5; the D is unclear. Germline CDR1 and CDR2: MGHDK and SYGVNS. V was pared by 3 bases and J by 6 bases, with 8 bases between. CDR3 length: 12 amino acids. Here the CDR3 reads CASSDSFKTQYF. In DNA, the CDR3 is TGTGCCAGCAGTGATAGTTTCAAGACCCAGTACTTC.

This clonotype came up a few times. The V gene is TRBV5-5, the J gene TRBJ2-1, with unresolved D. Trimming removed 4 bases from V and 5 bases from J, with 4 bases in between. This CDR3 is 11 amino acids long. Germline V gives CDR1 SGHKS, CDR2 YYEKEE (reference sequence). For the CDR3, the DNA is TGTGCCAGCAGCCTGCACAATGAGCAGTTCTTC. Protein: CASSLHNEQFF.

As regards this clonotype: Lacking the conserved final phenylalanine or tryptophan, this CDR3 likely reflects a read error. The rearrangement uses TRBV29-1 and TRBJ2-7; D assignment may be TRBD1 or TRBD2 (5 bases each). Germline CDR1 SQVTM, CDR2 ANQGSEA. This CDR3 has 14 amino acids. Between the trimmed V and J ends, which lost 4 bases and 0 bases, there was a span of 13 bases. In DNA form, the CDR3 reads TGCAGCGTTGGTGGGGGTAGGAGCTCCTACGAGCAGTACTCC. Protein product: CSVGGGRSSYEQYS.